Here is one T cell receptor (beta chain) with its context. This clonotype was observed a handful of times. This clone's antigen is unknown. The sample holds no much larger clone one base away, and base qualities are not on file. These data come from a study of T cell repertoires in cytomegalovirus infection (dated 2019 in TCRdb). About the investigation overall: Donor HLA type was relevant to the analysis, as public TCR beta signatures indicated carriage of CMV infection together with the matching HLA type. Here is what the overall study found, with its caveats: The ex vivo response was dominated by HLA-C-restricted CMV-specific TCR beta clonotypes, and the single most frequent clonotype in two of eight donors was supplied by these HLA-C-restricted clonotypes. Cumulative frequency of public TCR beta family members discriminated carriers of CMV infection plus the relevant HLA type in this cohort and an independent approximately 370-donor cohort.

These reads were obtained on an Illumina HiSeq 1500. In TCRdb, the public reads were trimmed at Q25 with fastp and aligned with MiXCR, with productive beta chains retained. Rows with a matching CDR3 protein are joined into one entry that keeps the most common DNA and genes. This sample holds some 240,000 distinct CDR3 sequences; 15% to 20% were observed only once. The top ten hold 40% to 55% of the sample. This TCR came from a human donor in good health (CMV status not recorded). Some clones in this sample may be carry-over from other donors' samples. Specimen: CD8+ T cells from PBMCs.

CDR3 sequence: CAVGQGNNEQFF. The sequenced DNA: TGTGCCGTCGGACAGGGCAACAATGAGCAGTTCTTC. The sequence links TRBV10-3 to TRBJ2-1, and 8 junction bases match TRBD1. The CDR3, cysteine through phenylalanine, is 12 amino acids long. The sequence is cut down to CDR3 DNA, 36 bases in frame from base 1. Germline trimming: 11 bases from V, 5 bases from J; junction bases outside gene matches: 5. The germline V gene sets CDR1 to ENHRY and CDR2 to SYGVKD.